This is a list of T cell receptor beta chains from one sample in a study of blood T cell repertoires in COVID-19. The data were produced by immunoSEQ multiplex PCR, yet TCRdb's version contains in-frame clones alone and is incomplete. The repertoire has under 450,000 clones, 70% to 90% of them found once; the top ten carry about 1.5%. Sequences were obtained from PBMCs or T cells enriched from blood (not recorded which). Receptors originate from a man between 25 and 39 years old who had recovered from COVID-19. Each CDR3 is given with its conserved first and last residue. The D gene is left open where the match is weak. Not all rows give a size; the values are once, few, many and, for expanded clones, a class.

>TRBV19|.|TRBJ2-3|TRBD2
CASSIRWIAGMRDTQYF
TGTGCCAGTAGTATCCGATGGATAGCGGGGATGCGCGATACGCAGTATTTT
>TRBV27|.|TRBJ2-7|TRBD2
CASSSGTGGEQYF
TGTGCCAGCAGCTCCGGGACGGGAGGCGAGCAGTACTTC
>TRBV27|.|TRBJ2-1|.
CASCLAPLDNEQFF
TGTGCCAGCTGTTTGGCTCCTCTGGACAATGAGCAGTTCTTC
>TRBV13|.|TRBJ2-3|TRBD2
CASSQTGSGKTVDTQYF
TGTGCCAGCAGCCAGACCGGCAGCGGGAAAACCGTAGATACGCAGTATTTT
>TRBV30|.|TRBJ1-2|.
CAWNLGQAGGYTF
TGTGCCTGGAACCTGGGCCAAGCGGGGGGCTACACCTTC
>TRBV6-5|.|TRBJ2-7|.
CASSYEAGRTYEQYF
TGTGCCAGCAGTTACGAAGCGGGCCGTACCTACGAGCAGTACTTC
>TRBV7-2|.|TRBJ1-5|.
CASSLAGRGSQPQHF
TGTGCCAGCAGCTTAGCTGGTCGGGGTTCGCAGCCCCAGCATTTT
>TRBV20-1|.|TRBJ1-2|.
CSTGGYGYTF
TGCAGCACGGGCGGGTATGGCTACACCTTC
>TRBV5-1|.|TRBJ1-5|.
CASSPTGPHQPQHF
TGCGCCAGCAGCCCGACAGGACCGCATCAGCCCCAGCATTTT
>TRBV6-5|.|TRBJ1-2|TRBD1
CASRQGAGGYTF
TGTGCCAGCAGACAGGGGGCCGGTGGCTACACCTTC
>TRBV19|.|TRBJ2-2|TRBD1
CASRGQGAGELFF
TGTGCCAGTAGGGGACAGGGGGCCGGGGAGCTGTTTTTT
>TRBV2|.|TRBJ1-2|.
CASSEGPQAGYTF
TGTGCCAGCAGTGAGGGTCCTCAGGCGGGCTACACCTTC
>TRBV6-5|.|TRBJ1-2|TRBD1
CASTRQGGGYTF
TGTGCCAGCACTCGACAGGGAGGTGGCTACACCTTC
>TRBV18|few|TRBJ1-5|TRBD1
CASSPGTGGGNQPQHF
TGTGCCAGCTCACCTGGGACAGGGGGCGGCAATCAGCCCCAGCATTTT
>TRBV7-8|once|TRBJ2-7|.
CASSPRVVYEQYF
TGTGCCAGCAGCCCGCGGGTCGTCTACGAGCAGTACTTC
>TRBV5-4|.|TRBJ2-3|TRBD2
CASSFRLAGGSTDTQYF
TGTGCCAGCAGCTTTAGACTAGCGGGGGGTTCCACAGATACGCAGTATTTT
>TRBV3-1/TRBV3-2|few|TRBJ2-3|TRBD1
CASNPGQERPDTQYF
TGTGCCAGCAACCCGGGACAGGAACGTCCAGATACGCAGTATTTT
>TRBV18|.|TRBJ1-3|.
CASSPNQGTNTIYF
TGTGCCAGCTCACCAAATCAGGGGACGAACACCATATATTTT
>TRBV12-5|.|TRBJ2-7|.
CASGLVRAGNYEQYF
TGTGCTAGTGGTTTGGTACGGGCAGGGAACTACGAGCAGTACTTC
>TRBV5-4|.|TRBJ2-7|.
CASSLGGYEQYF
TGTGCCAGCAGCTTGGGCGGATACGAGCAGTACTTC
>TRBV4-1|.|TRBJ1-2|.
CASRSLRADNNYGYTF
TGCGCCAGCAGATCGTTACGGGCGGACAATAACTATGGCTACACCTTC
>TRBV7-2|.|TRBJ2-1|TRBD2
CASSFGTSGGARNEQFF
TGTGCCAGCAGCTTCGGGACTAGCGGGGGGGCCCGCAATGAGCAGTTCTTC
>TRBV2|once|TRBJ1-2|.
CASHRGAGNGYTF
TGTGCCAGCCACCGGGGGGCCGGGAATGGCTACACCTTC
>TRBV4-1|.|TRBJ1-2|.
CASSQELTENYGYTF
TGCGCCAGCAGCCAAGAACTAACGGAAAACTATGGCTACACCTTC
>TRBV12-5|.|TRBJ2-2|TRBD1
CASGLPSREDRGRDTGELFF
TGTGCTAGTGGTTTGCCCTCGAGAGAAGACAGGGGGCGCGATACCGGGGAGCTGTTTTTT
>TRBV7-8|.|TRBJ2-1|.
CASITEGVSEQFF
TGTGCCAGCATCACCGAGGGAGTTTCTGAGCAGTTCTTC
>TRBV6-2/TRBV6-3|.|TRBJ2-1|TRBD2
CASSQGTSGGAGWYNEQFF
TGTGCCAGCAGTCAAGGGACTAGCGGGGGGGCTGGGTGGTACAATGAGCAGTTCTTC
>TRBV19|.|TRBJ2-1|.
CASSIGRSSYNEQFF
TGTGCCAGTAGTATAGGCCGGAGCTCCTACAATGAGCAGTTCTTC
>TRBV7-9|.|TRBJ2-7|.
CASSSGGLSYEQYF
TGTGCCAGCAGCTCGGGGGGCCTATCCTACGAGCAGTACTTC
>TRBV14|.|TRBJ1-1|.
CASSRWGRVANTEAFF
TGTGCCAGCAGCCGTTGGGGCAGGGTGGCGAACACTGAAGCTTTCTTT
>TRBV19|.|TRBJ2-5|TRBD2
CASRTSGQETQYF
TGTGCCAGTAGAACTAGCGGCCAAGAGACCCAGTACTTC
>TRBV2|.|TRBJ2-5|TRBD1
CASSGQGKFQETQYF
TGTGCCAGCAGTGGACAGGGGAAATTCCAAGAGACCCAGTACTTC
>TRBV19|.|TRBJ1-2|TRBD1
CASSTGTGGGYTF
TGTGCCAGTAGTACCGGGACAGGGGGCGGCTACACCTTC
>TRBV6-6|.|TRBJ1-6|.
CASSYPESGSPLHF
TGTGCCAGCAGTTACCCGGAGTCAGGGTCACCCCTCCACTTT
>TRBV19|once|TRBJ1-5|.
CASRNGGYSNQPQHF
TGTGCCAGTAGAAACGGGGGGTATAGCAATCAGCCCCAGCATTTT
>TRBV6-5|.|TRBJ1-1|.
CATKQELNTEAFF
TGTGCCACCAAACAGGAATTGAACACTGAAGCTTTCTTT
>TRBV5-1|.|TRBJ1-2|.
CASSSGRGDGYTF
TGCGCCAGCAGCTCTGGGAGGGGAGACGGCTACACCTTC
>TRBV3-1/TRBV3-2|.|TRBJ2-5|.
CASSPFQGSWGETQYF
TGTGCCAGCAGCCCATTCCAGGGCTCCTGGGGAGAGACCCAGTACTTC
>TRBV19|.|TRBJ2-1|.
CASTLGRSSNEQFF
TGTGCCAGTACCCTGGGCCGGTCCTCCAATGAGCAGTTCTTC
>TRBV5-4|.|TRBJ1-3|.
CASSFAGGNTIYF
TGTGCCAGCAGCTTTGCAGGGGGAAACACCATATATTTT
>TRBV6-1|.|TRBJ2-7|.
CASSEDPLAVKQYF
TGTGCCAGCAGTGAAGACCCGCTGGCAGTAAAGCAGTACTTC
>TRBV27|.|TRBJ1-5|TRBD1
CASSLAGGQPQHF
TGTGCCAGCAGTTTAGCAGGGGGTCAGCCCCAGCATTTT
>TRBV5-1|once|TRBJ1-2|.
CASSFQDYGYTF
TGCGCCAGCAGCTTTCAGGACTATGGCTACACCTTC
>TRBV7-9|once|TRBJ1-1|.
CASSLKPRDTEEAFF
TGTGCCAGCAGCTTAAAACCCCGGGACACCGAAGAAGCTTTCTTT
>TRBV4-2|.|TRBJ2-7|TRBD1
CASSQDRDRGSYEQYF
TGTGCCAGCAGCCAAGATAGGGACAGGGGGAGTTACGAGCAGTACTTC
>TRBV6-5|.|TRBJ2-7|TRBD1
CASSYSRDRGNYEQYF
TGTGCCAGCAGTTACTCGAGGGACAGGGGGAACTACGAGCAGTACTTC
>TRBV10-3|.|TRBJ2-6|.
CAISESGYGSSGANVLTF
TGTGCCATCAGTGAGTCCGGGTACGGATCCTCTGGGGCCAACGTCCTGACTTTC
>TRBV18|.|TRBJ2-1|TRBD2
CASSPVAGGPGNEQFF
TGTGCCAGCTCACCAGTAGCGGGGGGGCCTGGTAATGAGCAGTTCTTC
>TRBV7-8|.|TRBJ2-1|TRBD1
CASSYTGEKQFF
TGTGCCAGCAGTTATACAGGGGAGAAGCAGTTCTTC
>TRBV9|.|TRBJ2-3|TRBD2
CASSVWGSGGARDTQYF
TGTGCCAGCAGCGTATGGGGTAGCGGGGGGGCACGAGATACGCAGTATTTT
>TRBV5-5|few|TRBJ1-6|.
CASSLSPGSYNSPLHF
TGTGCCAGCAGCTTGTCCCCGGGCTCCTATAATTCACCCCTCCACTTT
>TRBV7-2|.|TRBJ1-6|TRBD1
CASRGGGQALLSSPLHF
TGTGCCAGCCGGGGGGGTGGACAGGCCTTGCTTAGCTCACCCCTCCACTTT
>TRBV6-6|.|TRBJ1-4|TRBD1
CASSLGTGGEKLFF
TGTGCCAGCAGTTTAGGGACAGGGGGTGAAAAACTGTTTTTT
>TRBV12-3/TRBV12-4|.|TRBJ1-5|.
CASSYTGNQPQHF
TGTGCCAGCAGTTATACAGGGAATCAGCCCCAGCATTTT
>TRBV19|once|TRBJ1-1|TRBD1
CASSNTGETLNTEAFF
TGTGCCAGTTCAAACACAGGGGAAACTCTGAACACTGAAGCTTTCTTT
>TRBV18|once|TRBJ2-3|.
CASSPSGADTQYF
TGTGCCAGCTCACCGTCGGGGGCAGATACGCAGTATTTT